One sample yielded the 27 T cell receptor beta chains listed below, sequenced in a study of cytomegalovirus exposure and HLA in healthy donors. 13 Jbeta primers and 60 Vbeta primers were used for the PCR. Generated by immunoSEQ multiplex PCR, the TCRdb table keeps only in-frame clones and is missing some. Among 95,000 to 100,000 clones listed, approximately 76% were seen once. Sequences were obtained from PBMCs. Receptors were obtained from a woman aged 60 to 75 in good health and CMV-seropositive.

The chain is built from TRBV28 and TRBJ2-7; 14 bases agree with TRBD2. Germline-derived CDR1 and CDR2 are MDHEN and SYDVKM. Trimming at V came to 3 bases and at J to 2 bases, leaving 18 bases not matched to a gene. This CDR3 has 21 amino acids. Here the CDR3 DNA reads TGTGCCAGCAGTTTTCCACTGTCGGGACTAGCGGGAGTAGGAGTCGCCTACGAGCAGTACTTC. Its translation is CASSFPLSGLAGVGVAYEQYF. Drawing the rest from reference TRBV28 and TRBJ2-7, the complete variable domain is DVKVTQSSRYLVKRTGEKVFLECVQDMDHENMFWYRQDPGLGLRLIYFSYDVKMKEKGDIPEGYSVSREKKERFSLILESASTNQTSMYLCASSFPLSGLAGVGVAYEQYFGPGTRLTVT.

The sample holds a few counts of this clone. The chain links TRBV7-9 to TRBJ2-5; 8 bases are a match to TRBD1. Gene TRBJ2-7 matches the end of the DNA better, so the J call may be wrong. Per germline, CDR1 SEHNR and CDR2 FQNEAQ (reference sequence). This CDR3 spans 13 amino acids. Here the CDR3 reads CASSGWTGLEQYF. Written as DNA, the CDR3 is TGTGCCAGCAGCGGGTGGACAGGGCTCGAGCAGTACTTC.

The V gene is TRBV15, the J gene TRBJ2-3, with 7 bases fitting TRBD2. Germline V gives CDR1 LNHNV, CDR2 YYDKDF (reference sequence). The CDR3 spans 15 residues. J lost 1 base, V lost 1 base, and 2 bases had no gene match. The CDR3 DNA follows: TGTGCCACCAGCAGAGCAGCGGGACGCACAGATACGCAGTATTTT. The encoded protein is CATSRAAGRTDTQYF.

The V and J genes are TRBV27 and TRBJ2-7; D perhaps matches TRBD2 (8 bases). With 4 bases removed from V and 4 bases from J, the gap between germline ends came to 17 bases. This CDR3 has 15 amino acids. From germline, CDR1 is MNHEY and CDR2 SMNVEV (reference sequence). For the CDR3, the DNA is TGTGCCAGCAGTTCGATAGCGGGACAGAGATACGAGCAGTACTTC. It codes for CASSSIAGQRYEQYF.

The CDR3 DNA reads as TGTGCCTGGAGCGCAGGGTTGCGGCAGCCCCAGCATTTT. Translating gives CAWSAGLRQPQHF. This chain connects TRBV30 to TRBJ1-5, with D maybe TRBD1 (5 bases). Deletions cut 3 bases from V and 7 bases from J, with 13 bases between. Germline V lookup: CDR1 GTSNPN, CDR2 SVGIG (reference sequence). The CDR3 is made up of 13 amino acids.

The chain couples TRBV12-5 to TRBJ2-2, with 10 bases lining up with TRBD2. V shed 5 bases and J 5 bases; nucleotides not matched to a gene: 11. The V gene's germline CDR1 is LGHNT and CDR2 FRNRAP. The CDR3 has 17 amino acids. The CDR3 region has the DNA TGTGCTAGTGGTCCCCCGGGTAGCGGGAGGATAACCGGGGAGCTGTTTTTT. It encodes CASGPPGSGRITGELFF.

V gene TRBV4-1 combines with J gene TRBJ2-3; the match to TRBD2 covers 7 bases. The CDR3 length is 14 residues. Per germline, CDR1 MGHRA and CDR2 YSYEKL. The V gene end was trimmed by 8 bases and the J gene end by 2 bases; junction bases not matched to a gene: 7. This chain's CDR3 is CASGSGLFTDTQYF. The DNA of the CDR3 is TGCGCCAGCGGTAGCGGGCTTTTCACAGATACGCAGTATTTT.

The gene calls are TRBV18 and TRBJ2-7; 7 bases fit TRBD2. Germline V gives CDR1 KGHSH, CDR2 LQKENI. The CDR3 sequence is 14 residues long. V lost 4 bases, J lost 2 bases, and 5 bases stayed unmatched. The CDR3 loop reads CASSRGGGTYEQYF. In DNA, the CDR3 is TGTGCCAGCTCACGCGGGGGAGGGACCTACGAGCAGTACTTC.

The chain is built from TRBV6-1 and TRBJ1-1; TRBD1 matches 7 bases. This CDR3 is built from 13 residues. CDR1 and CDR2 (germline): MNHNS, SASEGT. V trimming: 6 bases; J trimming: 4 bases; junction bases outside the gene matches: 5. The CDR3 bases are TGTGCCAGCAGGGACAGGCGGATCACTGAAGCTTTCTTT. Translating gives CASRDRRITEAFF.

The chain couples TRBV29-1 to TRBJ1-2; possible D gene TRBD1, 6 bases. The germline CDR1 and CDR2 sequences are SQVTM and ANQGSEA. The CDR3 is 16 amino acids. The V end lost 6 bases, the J end lost 6 bases, and 26 bases lay between the germline ends. In DNA form, the CDR3 reads TGCAGCGTGGGCCCTCAAATTATCGGACAGTCCCATGGCTACACCTTC. It specifies CSVGPQIIGQSHGYTF.

The gene calls are TRBV11-3 and TRBJ2-1; 9 bases fit TRBD1. The ends lost 4 bases at V and 6 bases at J; junction bases unmatched: 4. CDR3 length equals 14 residues. In germline, CDR1 is SGHNT, CDR2 YENEEA. The CDR3 sequence is CASSSQDRGNEQFF. CDR3 bases: TGTGCCAGCAGCTCCCAGGACAGGGGCAATGAGCAGTTCTTC.

The chain is built from TRBV9 and TRBJ1-2; 10 nucleotides line up with TRBD1. Germline CDR1 SGDLS, CDR2 YYNGEE. The CDR3 length is 15 residues. Trimming removed 3 bases from V and 4 bases from J; junction bases left unmatched: 6. This CDR3 reads CASSGRDRGIYGYTF. In nucleotides, the CDR3 is TGTGCCAGCAGCGGACGGGACAGGGGAATCTATGGCTACACCTTC.

This clone has only one observation. The CDR3 bases are TGTGCCAGCAGTTTATTGTCCGGGGTGGAACTGTTTTTT. Its protein product is CASSLLSGVELFF. The gene calls are TRBV28 and TRBJ1-4, with D hard to call. V shed 1 base and J shed 12 bases, with 12 bases lying between them. Germline-derived CDR1 and CDR2 are MDHEN and SYDVKM. This CDR3 is 13 amino acids long.

This clone was seen just once. This sequence joins TRBV27 and TRBJ2-2; D is perhaps TRBD2 (5 bases). The V and J ends lost 2 bases and 2 bases respectively, with 18 bases between them. Germline V CDR1 and CDR2: MNHEY, SMNVEV (reference sequence). The CDR3 contains 18 residues. The CDR3 loop reads CASSLISRAVRNTGELFF. For the CDR3, the DNA is TGTGCCAGCAGTTTAATTAGTAGAGCGGTGAGAAACACCGGGGAGCTGTTTTTT.

The genes are TRBV30 and TRBJ2-6, with 8 bases that match TRBD2. Germline CDR1 GTSNPN, CDR2 SVGIG (reference sequence). The CDR3 runs to 17 residues. V dropped 0 bases and J dropped 4; count of bases not matched to a gene: 8. CDR3 DNA: TGTGCCTGGAGTGTACGGGGGGGGACCCTCGGGGCCAACGTCCTGACTTTC. Protein sequence: CAWSVRGGTLGANVLTF.

The chain has TRBV30 and TRBJ1-2, with D unclear. CDR3 length equals 13 residues. Between the trimmed V and J ends, which lost 0 bases and 0 bases, there was a span of 5 bases. Germline CDR1 reads GTSNPN; CDR2 reads SVGIG (reference sequence). The CDR3 region is CAWSVEANYGYTF. The DNA of the CDR3 is TGTGCCTGGAGTGTAGAGGCTAACTATGGCTACACCTTC.

This clone showed up just a few times. The chain employs TRBV5-8 and TRBJ1-1; 9 bases are shared with TRBD1. V lost 3 bases and J lost 2; bases outside the gene matches: 14. The CDR3 extends over 18 amino acids. Looked up from germline, CDR1 is SGHTS and CDR2 is YDEGEE. CDR3 sequence reads: CASSWLPTDRGVNTEAFF. The CDR3 coding sequence is TGTGCCAGCAGCTGGCTCCCTACGGACAGGGGAGTAAACACTGAAGCTTTCTTT.

The CDR3 nucleotides read TGTGCCAGCGGGGGGGAGACCCAGTACTTC. Its translation: CASGGETQYF. The chain joins TRBV27 to TRBJ2-5; tentative D call: TRBD2 (6 bases). The germline gives CDR1 MNHEY, CDR2 SMNVEV (reference sequence). Trimming left V 8 bases short and J 5 bases short, with 6 bases between. This CDR3 is 10 amino acids long.

This chain connects TRBV5-1 to TRBJ1-1, with 7 bases aligning to TRBD1. The CDR3 has 14 amino acids. Germline CDR1 SGHRS, CDR2 YFSETQ. With V trimmed by 0 bases and J by 8 bases, 7 bases remained unmatched. The DNA of the CDR3 is TGCGCCAGCAGCTTGGGACAGGGAATGACCGAAGCTTTCTTT. It yields the protein CASSLGQGMTEAFF.

The chain recombines TRBV4-2 with TRBJ2-1; D unclear. The CDR3 covers 13 residues. Germline V gene sequence: CDR1 LGHNA, CDR2 YNFKEQ. Between the trimmed V and J ends, which lost 2 bases and 5 bases, there was a span of 7 bases. CDR3 sequence: CASSQYRNNEQFF. CDR3 DNA: TGTGCCAGCAGCCAATACAGAAACAATGAGCAGTTCTTC.

The chain uses TRBV9 and TRBJ1-3, with D maybe TRBD1 (5 bases). The germline V gene encodes CDR1 SGDLS and CDR2 YYNGEE. The CDR3 is 16 amino acids. Trimming took off 0 bases at V and 4 bases at J, with 14 bases between the two ends. The chain's CDR3 is CASSVAPGEQGNTIYF. DNA of the CDR3: TGTGCCAGCAGCGTAGCCCCGGGGGAGCAAGGAAACACCATATATTTT.

The chain has TRBV2 and TRBJ2-7; possible D gene TRBD1, 6 bases. V lost 8 bases, J lost 0 bases, and 11 bases lay in between. This CDR3 has 13 amino acids. Germline V lookup: CDR1 SNHLY, CDR2 FYNNEI. This CDR3 reads CASQGQDSYEQYF. DNA for the CDR3: TGTGCCAGCCAGGGACAAGACTCCTACGAGCAGTACTTC.

This clone appeared a single time. The chain carries TRBV18 and TRBJ2-7; D might be TRBD2 (6 bases). V lost 3 bases, J lost 3 bases, and 15 bases lay in between. The CDR3 extends over 15 amino acids. CDR1 KGHSH and CDR2 LQKENI come from the germline V gene. This CDR3 is CASSPPGRGNYEQYF. The CDR3 DNA follows: TGTGCCAGCTCACCTCCGGGACGGGGGAACTACGAGCAGTACTTC.

The V call is TRBV7-3, the J call TRBJ2-7, with 8 bases that match TRBD1. Germline V gives CDR1 SGHTA, CDR2 FQGTGA. The trim removed 4 bases at V and 2 bases at J, leaving 1 base unmatched. The CDR3 has 13 residues. CDR3 in amino acids: CASSSQGAYEQYF. DNA of the CDR3: TGTGCCAGCAGCTCACAGGGGGCCTACGAGCAGTACTTC.

The chain combines TRBV27 with TRBJ2-7; 7 nucleotides line up with TRBD1. The CDR3 has 16 amino acids. Germline CDR1 is MNHEY and CDR2 is SMNVEV (reference sequence). The trim removed 6 bases at V and 3 bases at J, leaving 14 bases unmatched. CDR3 bases: TGTGCCAGCAGACACACAGGGGATGAAACCCACTACGAGCAGTACTTC. It translates to CASRHTGDETHYEQYF.

J is TRBJ2-7 and V is TRBV4-1; 10 positions match TRBD2. The germline V gene encodes CDR1 MGHRA and CDR2 YSYEKL. J was trimmed by 6 bases and V by 1 base; bases with no gene match: 6. The CDR3 length is 15 residues. DNA of the CDR3: TGCGCCAGCAGCCAAGGGTCTAGCGGGAGCCCCGAGCAGTACTTC. The encoded protein is CASSQGSSGSPEQYF.

This chain links TRBV30 with TRBJ1-4; possible D gene TRBD1, 6 bases. This CDR3 region has 15 residues. CDR1 and CDR2 (germline): GTSNPN, SVGIG (reference sequence). V was clipped by 2 bases and J by 4 bases, with 14 bases between them. The CDR3 spells CAWSRGHRLNEKLFF. For the CDR3, the DNA is TGTGCCTGGAGTCGGGGACATCGACTTAATGAAAAACTGTTTTTT.